The sequence of this T cell receptor beta chain was determined in a study of T-cell reconstitution after alpha-beta-depleted transplantation in children. This clonotype showed up many times. Library preparation (for TCRbeta) was performed with unique molecular identifiers. TCRdb analysed the PCR reads with MiXCR anew, one entry per CDR3 protein. Of about 90,000 distinct CDR3 sequences in the sample, 7.5% to 9.5% were seen once. CDR1 and CDR2 (germline): DFQATT, SNEGSKA (reference sequence). V was clipped by 1 base and J by 3 bases, with 16 bases between them. The CDR3 sequence is 16 residues long. The TCR was taken from a human donor who donated a stem cell graft to a child with congenital amegakaryocytic thrombocytopenia. Sequenced material: PBMCs from the stem cell graft donor, taken from the stem cell graft. V usage is TRBV20-1 and J usage is TRBJ1-5; weak D call: TRBD1 (5 bases). CDR3 bases: TGCAGTGCTAGAGCGGACCGGGACGGATTCAATCAGCCCCAGCATTTT. Translating it yields CSARADRDGFNQPQHF.